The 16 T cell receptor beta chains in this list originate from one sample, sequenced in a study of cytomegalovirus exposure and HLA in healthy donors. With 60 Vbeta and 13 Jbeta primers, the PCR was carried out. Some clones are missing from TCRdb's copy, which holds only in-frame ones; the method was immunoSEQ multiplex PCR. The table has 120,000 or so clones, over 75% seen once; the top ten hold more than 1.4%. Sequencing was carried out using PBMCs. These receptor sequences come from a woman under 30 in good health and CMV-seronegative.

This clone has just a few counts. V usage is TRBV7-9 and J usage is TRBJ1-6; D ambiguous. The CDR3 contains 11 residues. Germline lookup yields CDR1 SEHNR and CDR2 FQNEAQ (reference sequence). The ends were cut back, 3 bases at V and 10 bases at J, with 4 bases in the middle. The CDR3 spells CASSFESPLHF. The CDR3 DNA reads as TGTGCCAGCAGCTTTGAGTCACCCCTCCACTTT.

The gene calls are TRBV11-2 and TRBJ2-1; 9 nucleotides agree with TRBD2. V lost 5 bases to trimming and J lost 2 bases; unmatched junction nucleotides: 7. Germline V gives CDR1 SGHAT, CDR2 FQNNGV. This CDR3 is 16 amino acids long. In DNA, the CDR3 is TGTGCCAGCAGCCCCCGGGGACTAGCTGCCTACAATGAGCAGTTCTTC. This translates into CASSPRGLAAYNEQFF.

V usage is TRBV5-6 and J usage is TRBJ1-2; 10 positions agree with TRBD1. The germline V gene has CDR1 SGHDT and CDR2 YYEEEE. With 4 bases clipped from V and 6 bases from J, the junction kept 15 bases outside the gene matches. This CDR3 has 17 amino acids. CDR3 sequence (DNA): TGTGCCAGCAGCCTCATCCAAAGACAGGGGGCCCGAGATGGCTACACCTTC. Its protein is CASSLIQRQGARDGYTF. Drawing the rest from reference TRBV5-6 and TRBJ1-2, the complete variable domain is DAGVTQSPTHLIKTRGQQVTLRCSPKSGHDTVSWYQQALGQGPQFIFQYYEEEERQRGNFPDRFSGHQFPNYSSELNVNALLLGDSALYLCASSLIQRQGARDGYTFGSGTRLTVV.

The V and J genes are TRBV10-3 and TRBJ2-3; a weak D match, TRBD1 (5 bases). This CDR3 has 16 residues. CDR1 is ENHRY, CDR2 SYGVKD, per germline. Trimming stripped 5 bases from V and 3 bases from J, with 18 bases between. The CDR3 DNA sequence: TGTGCCATCAGTTCCCCCAGTAGGGCAGGGACAGATACGCAGTATTTT. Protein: CAISSPSRAGTDTQYF.

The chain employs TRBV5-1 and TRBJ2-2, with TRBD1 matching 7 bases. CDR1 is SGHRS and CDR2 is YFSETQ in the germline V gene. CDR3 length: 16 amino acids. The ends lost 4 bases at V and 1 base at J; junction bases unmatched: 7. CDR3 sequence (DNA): TGCGCCAGCAGCCCATGGACAGGTGTGAACACCGGGGAGCTGTTTTTT. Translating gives CASSPWTGVNTGELFF.

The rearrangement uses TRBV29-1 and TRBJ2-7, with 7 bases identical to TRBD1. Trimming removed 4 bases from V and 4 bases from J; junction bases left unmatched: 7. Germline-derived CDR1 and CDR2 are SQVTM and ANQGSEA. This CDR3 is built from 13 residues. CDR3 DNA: TGCAGCGTTGTGGAACAGGGGTCGTACGAGCAGTACTTC. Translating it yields CSVVEQGSYEQYF.

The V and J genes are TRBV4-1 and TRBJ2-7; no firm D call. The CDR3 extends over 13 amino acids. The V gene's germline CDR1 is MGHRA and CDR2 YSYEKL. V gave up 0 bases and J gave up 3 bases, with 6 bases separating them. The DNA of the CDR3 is TGCGCCAGCAGCCAAGATCTTTTCTACGAGCAGTACTTC. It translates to CASSQDLFYEQYF.

CDR3 sequence: CSVIAGALNEQFF. The CDR3 nucleotides read TGCAGCGTTATAGCGGGAGCATTGAATGAGCAGTTCTTC. V usage is TRBV29-1 and J usage is TRBJ2-1, with 9 positions matching TRBD2. Germline V gene sequence: CDR1 SQVTM, CDR2 ANQGSEA. The CDR3 is made up of 13 amino acids. V lost 5 bases to trimming and J lost 7 bases; unmatched junction nucleotides: 6.

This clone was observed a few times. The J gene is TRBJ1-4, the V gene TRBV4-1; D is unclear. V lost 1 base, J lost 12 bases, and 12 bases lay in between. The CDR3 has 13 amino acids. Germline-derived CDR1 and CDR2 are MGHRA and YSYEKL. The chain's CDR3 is CASSQVFGEELFF. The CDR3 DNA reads TGCGCCAGCAGCCAAGTCTTTGGGGAGGAACTGTTTTTT.

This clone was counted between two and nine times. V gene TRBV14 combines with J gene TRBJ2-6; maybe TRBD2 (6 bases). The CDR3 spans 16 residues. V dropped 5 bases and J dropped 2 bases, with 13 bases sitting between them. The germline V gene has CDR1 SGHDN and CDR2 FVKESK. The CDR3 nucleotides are TGTGCCAGCAGCTCCGTAACGGGGGCTGGGGCCAACGTCCTGACTTTC. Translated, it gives CASSSVTGAGANVLTF. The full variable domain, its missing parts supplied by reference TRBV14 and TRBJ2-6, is EAGVTQFPSHSVIEKGQTVTLRCDPISGHDNLYWYRRVMGKEIKFLLHFVKESKQDESGMPNNRFLAERTGGTYSTLKVQPAELEDSGVYFCASSSVTGAGANVLTFGAGSRLTVL.

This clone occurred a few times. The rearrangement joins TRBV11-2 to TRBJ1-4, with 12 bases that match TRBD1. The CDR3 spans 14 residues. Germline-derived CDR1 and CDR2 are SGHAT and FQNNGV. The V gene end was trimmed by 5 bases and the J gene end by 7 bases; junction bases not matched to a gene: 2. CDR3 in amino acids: CASSVGQGAEKLFF. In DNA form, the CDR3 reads TGTGCCAGCAGCGTGGGACAGGGGGCTGAAAAACTGTTTTTT.

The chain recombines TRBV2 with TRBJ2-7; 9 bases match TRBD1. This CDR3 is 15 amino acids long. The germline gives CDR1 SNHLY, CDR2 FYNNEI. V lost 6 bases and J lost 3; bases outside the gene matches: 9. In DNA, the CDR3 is TGTGCCAGCAGGAAGGAGACAGGGGGGTTCTACGAGCAGTACTTC. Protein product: CASRKETGGFYEQYF.

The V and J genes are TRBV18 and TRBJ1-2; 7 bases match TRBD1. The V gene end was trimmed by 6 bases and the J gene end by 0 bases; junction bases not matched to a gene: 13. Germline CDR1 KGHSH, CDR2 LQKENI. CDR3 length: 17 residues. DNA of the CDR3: TGTGCCAGCTCGGAAAGGACAGGCTTAAACTCTAACTATGGCTACACCTTC. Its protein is CASSERTGLNSNYGYTF.

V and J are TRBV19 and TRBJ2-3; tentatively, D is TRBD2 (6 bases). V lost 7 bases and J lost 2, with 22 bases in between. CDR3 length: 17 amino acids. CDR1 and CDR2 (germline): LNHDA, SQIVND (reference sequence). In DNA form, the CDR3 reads TGTGCCAGTAATACTGGGGGTAGCGGACGAGTCACAGATACGCAGTATTTT. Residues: CASNTGGSGRVTDTQYF.

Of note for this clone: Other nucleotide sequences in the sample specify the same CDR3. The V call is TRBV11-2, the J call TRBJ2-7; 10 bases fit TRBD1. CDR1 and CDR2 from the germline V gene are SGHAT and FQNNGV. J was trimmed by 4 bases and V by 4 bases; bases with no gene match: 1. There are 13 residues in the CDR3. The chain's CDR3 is CASSSDRGYEQYF. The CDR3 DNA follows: TGTGCCAGCAGCTCGGACAGGGGGTACGAGCAGTACTTC.

For the CDR3, the DNA is TGCGCCAGCAGCCCCGCACGGAAGACTAGCGGGAGGCCGGAAAAGCACCAAGAGACCCAGTACTTC. Translating gives CASSPARKTSGRPEKHQETQYF. The chain carries TRBV5-1 and TRBJ2-5, with 13 bases that match TRBD2. Germline loops: CDR1 SGHRS, CDR2 YFSETQ. The CDR3 contains 22 residues. V shed 4 bases, J shed 0 bases, and the junction held 21 bases outside the gene matches.